Following are 28 T cell receptor beta chains from one sample sequenced in a study of chronic HIV infection and antiretroviral therapy. MiXCR, applied by TCRdb to the 5' RACE reads, yields one record per CDR3 protein. The profile covers around 30,000 distinct CDR3 sequences, with about 9.6% appearing a single time and less than 3% taken by the ten largest. What was sequenced was peripheral blood. The receptors here all came from an adult who had HIV and had not received antiretroviral therapy, or was an uninfected healthy control (not recorded which).

This chain joins TRBV29-1 and TRBJ1-1, with D possibly matching TRBD1 (6 bases). The V gene's germline CDR1 is SQVTM and CDR2 ANQGSEA. The V end was cut by 6 bases, the J end by 7 bases, with 21 bases between. This CDR3 contains 14 residues. CDR3 in amino acids: CSVKDSTERGEAFF. CDR3 coding DNA: TGCAGCGTGAAGGACAGTACGGAACGTGGTGAAGCTTTCTTT. Full variable domain (remainder filled in from reference TRBV29-1 and TRBJ1-1): SAVISQKPSRDICQRGTSLTIQCQVDSQVTMMFWYRQQPGQSLTLIATANQGSEATYESGFVIDKFPISRPNLTFSTLTVSNMSPEDSSIYLCSVKDSTERGEAFFGQGTRLTVV.

The genes are TRBV3-1 and TRBJ2-1, with D hard to call. V was trimmed by 4 bases and J by 14 bases, leaving 15 bases between them. Looked up from germline, CDR1 is LGHDT and CDR2 is YNNKEL (reference sequence). CDR3 size: 12 residues. The chain's CDR3 is CASSLTESFKFF. CDR3 sequence (DNA): TGTGCCAGCAGCCTCACAGAAAGTTTTAAGTTCTTC.

This clonotype has more than one count but fewer than ten. This chain joins TRBV4-1 and TRBJ1-5; tentatively, D is TRBD1 (6 bases). Germline V gene data show CDR1 as MGHRA and CDR2 as YSYEKL. V shed 0 bases and J shed 2 bases, with 11 bases lying between them. The CDR3 totals 16 residues. The CDR3 region is CASSQEGAGGNQPQHF. CDR3 DNA sequence: TGCGCCAGCAGCCAAGAAGGGGCAGGGGGCAATCAGCCCCAGCATTTT.

Remarks on this clonotype: A read error may be the cause here, since a much bigger clone is one base away. V gene TRBV12-3 or TRBV12-4 combines with J gene TRBJ1-5; 10 nucleotides line up with TRBD1. The CDR3 length is 14 residues. The DNA for the CDR3 is TGTGCCAGCAGTTTCGGACAGGGGGTTCAGCCCCAGAATTTT. This sequence encodes CASSFGQGVQPQNF.

This clonotype appeared a few times. The chain is built from TRBV27 and TRBJ2-7; D uncertain. Trimming removed 6 bases from V and 0 bases from J, with 12 bases in between. The CDR3 contains 14 residues. CDR1 is MNHEY and CDR2 is SMNVEV in the germline V gene (reference sequence). The CDR3 DNA follows: TGTGCCAGCAGCCTAGTCCCACTCTCCTACGAGCAGTACTTC. As protein: CASSLVPLSYEQYF.

This clonotype was counted between two and nine times. V usage is TRBV7-9 and J usage is TRBJ1-1; 8 nucleotides agree with TRBD1. The V gene's germline CDR1 is SEHNR and CDR2 FQNEAQ (reference sequence). This CDR3 has 14 amino acids. V shed 5 bases, J shed 4 bases, and the junction held 6 bases outside the gene matches. The CDR3 reads CASSSRGQVTEAFF. CDR3 coding DNA: TGTGCCAGCAGCAGCAGGGGGCAAGTCACTGAAGCTTTCTTT.

This clonotype was counted at least ten times. The chain employs TRBV5-6 and TRBJ2-1; D is unclear. From germline, CDR1 is SGHDT and CDR2 YYEEEE. Trimming shortened V by 6 bases and J by 5 bases, and 15 bases separated the two germline ends. This CDR3 is 14 amino acids long. The CDR3 loop reads CASTPTGYDNEQFF. The CDR3 DNA is TGTGCCAGCACCCCGACCGGGTACGACAATGAGCAGTTCTTC.

Points on this clonotype: Since a much larger clone is just one base distant, this may be a read error. This chain uses TRBV6-2 or TRBV6-3 with TRBJ2-2, with 8 bases aligning to TRBD2. The V segment lost 4 bases and the J segment 7 bases; nucleotides outside the gene matches: 8. CDR1 and CDR2 from the germline V gene are MNHEY and SVGEGT. The CDR3 consists of 15 residues. CDR3 in amino acids: CASSLQRSGNGELFF. CDR3 nucleotide sequence: TGTGCCAGCAGTTTACAGCGTAGCGGGAACGGGGAGCTGTTTTTT.

At least ten counts were recorded for this clonotype. The rearrangement uses TRBV7-9 and TRBJ1-4; D is unclear. V lost 1 base, J lost 4 bases, and 4 bases lay in between. CDR1 and CDR2 from the germline V gene are SEHNR and FQNEAQ (reference sequence). This CDR3 has 13 amino acids. The CDR3 region is CASSLDGNEKLFF. The CDR3 coding sequence is TGTGCCAGCAGCTTAGACGGTAATGAAAAACTGTTTTTT. Together with reference TRBV7-9 and TRBJ1-4, the CDR3 gives the full variable domain: DTGVSQNPRHKITKRGQNVTFRCDPISEHNRLYWYRQTLGQGPEFLTYFQNEAQLEKSRLLSDRFSAERPKGSFSTLEIQRTEQGDSAMYLCASSLDGNEKLFFGSGTQLSVL.

Many counts were recorded for this clonotype. This chain links TRBV6-2 or TRBV6-3 with TRBJ2-6; D not certain. V dropped 0 bases and J dropped 4 bases, with 13 bases sitting between them. Germline CDR1 reads MNHEY; CDR2 reads SVGEGT. CDR3 length: 17 amino acids. In DNA, the CDR3 is TGTGCCAGCAGTTACTCGATATTTGGGTCAGGGGCCAACGTCCTGACTTTC. It encodes CASSYSIFGSGANVLTF.

This clonotype was observed many times. The rearrangement links TRBV11-2 to TRBJ2-3; possible D gene TRBD2, 6 bases. CDR1 is SGHAT, CDR2 FQNNGV, per germline. There are 17 residues in the CDR3. V was cut by 4 bases and J by 0 bases, with 17 bases left in between. The CDR3 DNA is TGTGCCAGCAGCTCCCGTTTGTGGGGGACTAGCACAGATACGCAGTATTTT. Its protein product is CASSSRLWGTSTDTQYF. The complete variable domain, with remaining parts taken from reference TRBV11-2 and TRBJ2-3, reads EAGVAQSPRYKIIEKRQSVAFWCNPISGHATLYWYQQILGQGPKLLIQFQNNGVVDDSQLPKDRFSAERLKGVDSTLKIQPAKLEDSAVYLCASSSRLWGTSTDTQYFGPGTRLTVL.

This clonotype has a count of ten or more. The chain links TRBV20-1 to TRBJ1-2; a possible D gene is TRBD1 (6 bases). Deletions cut 0 bases from V and 7 bases from J, with 15 bases between. The CDR3 is made up of 14 amino acids. Germline-derived CDR1 and CDR2 are DFQATT and SNEGSKA (reference sequence). The CDR3 nucleotides are TGCAGTGCTAGAGATTTGGGGGCATCCTCTGGCTACACCTTC. Amino acid sequence: CSARDLGASSGYTF.

Ten or more counts support this clonotype. V usage is TRBV28 and J usage is TRBJ2-3, with 9 bases that match TRBD2. This CDR3 is built from 16 residues. The V segment lost 5 bases and the J segment 2 bases; nucleotides outside the gene matches: 8. The germline CDR1 and CDR2 sequences are MDHEN and SYDVKM. The CDR3 region is CASSPRLADYTDTQYF. As DNA, the CDR3 is TGTGCCAGCAGTCCCCGACTAGCGGACTACACAGATACGCAGTATTTT.

This clonotype was picked up many times. V is TRBV9 and J is TRBJ2-3; TRBD2 aligns across 11 bases. Germline lookup yields CDR1 SGDLS and CDR2 YYNGEE. This CDR3 has 16 residues. The V segment lost 0 bases and the J segment 4 bases; nucleotides outside the gene matches: 4. The CDR3 DNA follows: TGTGCCAGCAGCGTAGATAGCGGGGGGGCCCCAGATACGCAGTATTTT. Protein: CASSVDSGGAPDTQYF.

This clonotype has just a few counts. The rearrangement links TRBV7-9 to TRBJ2-4; D possibly matches TRBD1 or TRBD2 (5 bases each). Germline V lookup: CDR1 SEHNR, CDR2 FQNEAQ (reference sequence). This CDR3 spans 14 amino acids. Trimming took off 1 base at V and 8 bases at J, with 12 bases between the two ends. Here the CDR3 DNA reads TGTGCCAGCAGCTTAGGACTGGGGGAAGACATTCAGTACTTC. Translating gives CASSLGLGEDIQYF.

The chain carries TRBV4-1 and TRBJ1-3; D is undetermined. Trimming pared 1 base from V and 4 bases from J, leaving 11 bases between. CDR1 is MGHRA and CDR2 is YSYEKL in the germline V gene. This CDR3 is 15 amino acids long. The CDR3 protein is CASSQVASFGNTIYF. The DNA of the CDR3 is TGCGCCAGCAGCCAAGTTGCATCGTTCGGAAACACCATATATTTT.

This clonotype has a handful of counts. This chain uses TRBV10-3 with TRBJ2-1; D might be TRBD2 (5 bases). The CDR3 runs 17 residues. CDR1 and CDR2 (germline): ENHRY, SYGVKD. Trimming removed 3 bases from V and 5 bases from J, with 20 bases in between. CDR3 protein: CAISEERRKTLDNEQFF. CDR3 bases: TGTGCCATCAGTGAAGAGCGGAGAAAGACCTTAGACAATGAGCAGTTCTTC.

This clonotype has at least ten counts. V usage is TRBV28 and J usage is TRBJ2-5, with TRBD2 matching 8 bases. This CDR3 comprises 15 residues. The J segment lost 2 bases and the V segment lost 5 bases, leaving 7 bases of the junction unmatched. CDR1 and CDR2 (germline): MDHEN, SYDVKM. The CDR3 DNA is TGTGCCAGCAGTCCCTTTACTAGCGGACAAGAGACCCAGTACTTC. Translating gives CASSPFTSGQETQYF. Looking up the rest from reference TRBV28 and TRBJ2-5 gives the full variable domain: DVKVTQSSRYLVKRTGEKVFLECVQDMDHENMFWYRQDPGLGLRLIYFSYDVKMKEKGDIPEGYSVSREKKERFSLILESASTNQTSMYLCASSPFTSGQETQYFGPGTRLLVL.

This clonotype has at least ten counts. The chain recombines TRBV10-2 with TRBJ2-7; 7 bases align to TRBD1. The ends lost 8 bases at V and 6 bases at J; junction bases unmatched: 7. This CDR3 has 12 amino acids. Germline assignment: CDR1 WSHSY and CDR2 SAAADI. The CDR3 nucleotides read TGCGCCAGCCAGGGGGTGGGCCTCGAGCAGTACTTC. This encodes CASQGVGLEQYF.

V and J are TRBV27 and TRBJ1-1, with D possibly matching TRBD1 (5 bases). Trimming cost V 6 bases and J 0 bases, with 11 bases left between them. The germline gives CDR1 MNHEY, CDR2 SMNVEV (reference sequence). This CDR3 contains 14 residues. The CDR3 region is CASSIRALNTEAFF. In nucleotides, the CDR3 is TGTGCCAGCAGCATCAGGGCCCTGAACACTGAAGCTTTCTTT.

In this sample, this clonotype turned up many times. The V and J genes are TRBV4-3 and TRBJ1-5; unclear D gene. Germline V CDR1 and CDR2: LGHNA, YSLEER. Trimming removed 2 bases at V and 0 bases at J, with 5 bases between. This CDR3 contains 14 residues. CDR3 loop: CASSQQVSNQPQHF. CDR3 DNA: TGCGCCAGCAGCCAACAGGTTAGCAATCAGCCCCAGCATTTT.

CDR3 DNA: TGTGCCACCAGCAGTAGACAGGGTACTGGGGCCAACGTCCTGACTTTC. Residues: CATSSRQGTGANVLTF. J is TRBJ2-6 and V is TRBV15, with 7 bases identical to TRBD1. This CDR3 spans 16 amino acids. Germline V gene data show CDR1 as LNHNV and CDR2 as YYDKDF (reference sequence). With V trimmed by 3 bases and J by 2 bases, 4 bases remained unmatched.

This chain joins TRBV29-1 and TRBJ2-5; no definite D call. The CDR3 spans 11 residues. Deletions cut 4 bases from V and 7 bases from J, with 10 bases between. Germline loops: CDR1 SQVTM, CDR2 ANQGSEA. CDR3: CSVAAGATQYF. In DNA form, the CDR3 reads TGCAGCGTTGCCGCCGGAGCGACCCAGTACTTC.

On this clonotype itself: Its ends do not fully match the called genes, so a read error is possible. This sequence joins TRBV2 and TRBJ1-2, with D possibly matching TRBD1 (5 bases). The CDR3 is 16 amino acids. CDR1 is SNHLY and CDR2 is FYNNEI in the germline V gene. DNA of the CDR3: TGTGCCAGCAGTGAAAGGGGTCAGGGTGTGAACTATGGCGACACCTTC. It codes for CASSERGQGVNYGDTF.

This chain joins TRBV14 and TRBJ2-6; 7 bases align to TRBD2. With V trimmed by 3 bases and J by 0 bases, 8 bases remained unmatched. From germline, CDR1 is SGHDN and CDR2 FVKESK. This CDR3 has 18 amino acids. In DNA, the CDR3 is TGTGCCAGCAGCCATCACCCTGGGGGGGGCTCTGGGGCCAACGTCCTGACTTTC. Translated, it gives CASSHHPGGGSGANVLTF. The full variable domain, rest sourced from reference TRBV14 and TRBJ2-6, is EAGVTQFPSHSVIEKGQTVTLRCDPISGHDNLYWYRRVMGKEIKFLLHFVKESKQDESGMPNNRFLAERTGGTYSTLKVQPAELEDSGVYFCASSHHPGGGSGANVLTFGAGSRLTVL.

This clonotype came up many times. The rearrangement joins TRBV4-1 to TRBJ2-1, with a tentative D call TRBD2 (6 bases). Germline loops: CDR1 MGHRA, CDR2 YSYEKL. The V end was cut by 3 bases, the J end by 6 bases, with 15 bases between. The CDR3 sequence is 15 residues long. The CDR3 region has the DNA TGCGCCAGCAGCCAGGGCGGGACTCTCAGCAATGAGCAGTTCTTC. It encodes CASSQGGTLSNEQFF.

This clonotype turned up a few times. The rearrangement uses TRBV7-2 and TRBJ1-1; D is undetermined. The length of the CDR3 is 12 residues. V dropped 2 bases and J dropped 4 bases, with 5 bases sitting between them. CDR1 and CDR2 (germline): SGHTA, FQGNSA. CDR3 sequence (DNA): TGTGCCAGCAGCTTATCTGGCACTGAAGCTTTCTTT. It specifies CASSLSGTEAFF.

This clonotype was counted only a few times. The gene calls are TRBV11-1 and TRBJ1-1, with TRBD1 identical over 7 bases. Trimming cost V 1 base and J 10 bases; bases outside gene matches: 3. The CDR3 length is 12 residues. The V gene's germline CDR1 is SGHAT and CDR2 FQDESV (reference sequence). CDR3 region: CASSLGGQSAFF. Written as DNA, the CDR3 is TGTGCCAGCAGCTTAGGGGGACAGTCAGCTTTCTTT.